This T cell receptor beta chain is from a study of T cells in Graves' hyperthyroidism and ophthalmopathy. Patients counted as stable if ophthalmopathy did not develop within 18 months. Patients were excluded because of uncontrolled infection, other autoimmune disease, pregnancy or lactation. RNA transcripts provided the source from which TCR beta CDR3 regions were amplified. HTBI primers were the set used in a first-round RT-PCR of the TCR CDR3. MiXCR was run by TCRdb on the multiplex PCR reads, yielding one entry per CDR3 protein. The repertoire holds about 500,000 distinct CDR3 sequences, with under 15% as singletons. The CDR3 is made up of 15 amino acids. CDR1 and CDR2 (germline): SGDLS, YYNGEE. The ends were cut back, 2 bases at V and 6 bases at J, with 14 bases in the middle. This clonotype was seen only a few times.

The sample consisted of blood. This TCR came from a woman aged 18 to 35 with Graves' hyperthyroidism. V usage is TRBV9 and J usage is TRBJ2-2, with D perhaps TRBD2 (7 bases). The CDR3 sequence: CASSVPFGGPGELFF. The CDR3 DNA reads TGTGCCAGCAGCGTCCCATTCGGGGGGCCCGGGGAGCTGTTTTTT.